This T cell receptor beta chain was found in a study of cytomegalovirus exposure and HLA in healthy donors. 13 Jbeta primers and 60 Vbeta primers were used for the PCR. Here immunoSEQ multiplex PCR was the method, and the copy in TCRdb shows in-frame clones only, minus some. The table lists around 70,000 clones, 65% to 85% of them singletons, with around 11% in the top ten. Sequencing used PBMCs. This TCR derives from a man between 65 and 85 years old in good health and CMV-seronegative.

DNA of the CDR3: TGTGCCAGCAGCGCGGGACAGGGGTTGACTGAAAAACTGTTTTTT. Translating it yields CASSAGQGLTEKLFF. The V gene is TRBV7-9, the J gene TRBJ1-4; 10 positions match TRBD1. Germline CDR1 SEHNR, CDR2 FQNEAQ (reference sequence). Unmatched junction bases numbered 7, after V lost 5 bases and J lost 7 bases. The CDR3 extends over 15 amino acids.